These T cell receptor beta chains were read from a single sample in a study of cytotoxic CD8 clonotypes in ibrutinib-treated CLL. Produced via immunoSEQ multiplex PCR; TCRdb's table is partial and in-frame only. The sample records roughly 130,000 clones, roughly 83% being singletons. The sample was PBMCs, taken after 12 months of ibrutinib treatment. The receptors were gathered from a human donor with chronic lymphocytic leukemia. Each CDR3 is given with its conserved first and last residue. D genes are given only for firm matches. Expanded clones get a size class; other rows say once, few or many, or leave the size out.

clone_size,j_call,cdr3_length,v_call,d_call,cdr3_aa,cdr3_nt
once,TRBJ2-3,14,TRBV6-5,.,CASSYGRYTDTQYF,TGTGCCAGCAGTTACGGGCGATACACAGATACGCAGTATTTT
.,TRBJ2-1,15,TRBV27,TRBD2,CASRFSGITYNEQFF,TGTGCCAGCAGATTTAGCGGGATCACCTACAATGAGCAGTTCTTC
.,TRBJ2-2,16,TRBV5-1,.,CASSLQRLPWVGELFF,TGCGCCAGCAGCTTGCAGAGACTACCCTGGGTCGGGGAGCTGTTTTTT
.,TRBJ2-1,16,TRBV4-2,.,CASSQESTTYYNEQFF,TGTGCCAGCAGCCAAGAGTCCACGACCTACTACAATGAGCAGTTCTTC
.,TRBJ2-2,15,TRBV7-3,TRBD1,CASSPTTGDTGELFF,TGTGCCAGCAGCCCAACGACAGGGGACACCGGGGAGCTGTTTTTT
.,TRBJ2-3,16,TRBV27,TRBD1,CASSWDRGLSTDTQYF,TGTGCCAGCAGTTGGGACAGGGGACTTAGCACAGATACGCAGTATTTT
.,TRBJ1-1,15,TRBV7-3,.,CASSPSIDRNTEAFF,TGTGCCAGCAGCCCTTCGATCGACAGAAACACTGAAGCTTTCTTT
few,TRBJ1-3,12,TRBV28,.,CASRPLGNTMYF,TGTGCCAGCCGGCCCCTTGGAAACACCATGTATTTT
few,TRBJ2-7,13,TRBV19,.,CASSTPQGREQYF,TGTGCCAGTAGTACCCCCCAGGGGCGAGAGCAGTACTTC
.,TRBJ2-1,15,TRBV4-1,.,CASSRDASSYNEQFF,TGCGCCAGCAGCCGGGACGCGAGCTCCTACAATGAGCAGTTCTTC
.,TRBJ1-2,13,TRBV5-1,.,CASSLFTGEGYTF,TGCGCCAGCAGCTTGTTTACAGGCGAAGGCTACACCTTC
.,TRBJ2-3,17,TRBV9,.,CASSVELIGTFTDTQYF,TGTGCCAGCAGCGTAGAATTAATAGGGACCTTCACAGATACGCAGTATTTT